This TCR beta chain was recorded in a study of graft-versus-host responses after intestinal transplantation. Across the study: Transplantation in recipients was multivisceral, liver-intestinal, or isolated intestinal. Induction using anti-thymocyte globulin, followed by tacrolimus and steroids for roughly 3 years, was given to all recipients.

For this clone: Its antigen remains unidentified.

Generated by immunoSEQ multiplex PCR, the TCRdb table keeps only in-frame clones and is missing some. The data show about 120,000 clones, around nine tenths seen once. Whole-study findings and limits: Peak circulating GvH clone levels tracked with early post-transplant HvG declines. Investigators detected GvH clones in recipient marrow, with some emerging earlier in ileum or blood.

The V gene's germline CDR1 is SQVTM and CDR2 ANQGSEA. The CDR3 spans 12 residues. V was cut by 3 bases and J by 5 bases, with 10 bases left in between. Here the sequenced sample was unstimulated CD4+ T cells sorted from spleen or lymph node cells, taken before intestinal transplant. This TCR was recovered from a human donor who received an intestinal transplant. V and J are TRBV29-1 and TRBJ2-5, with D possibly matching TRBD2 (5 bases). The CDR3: CSVEASSETQYF. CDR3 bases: TGCAGCGTTGAGGCTAGCTCGGAGACCCAGTACTTC.